This entry concerns a single T cell receptor (beta chain). Researchers divided each subset's genomic DNA evenly across several immunoSEQ plates. TCRdb's copy holds only in-frame clones and misses some; the assay was immunoSEQ multiplex PCR. The repertoire consists of some 2 million clones, with about 95% occurring once and the leading ten covering 1.2%. Naive CD8 isolation took CD45RO-negative cells positively selected for CCR7 and excluded terminally differentiated effector memory CD45RA+ cells. The sample comes from a study of shared clonotypes between healthy human individuals. Study-level background: Donors had three CD4 naive, three CD4 memory, two CD8 naive and one CD8 memory plate apiece.

V gave up 4 bases and J gave up 3 bases, with 16 bases separating them. Per germline, CDR1 GTSNPN and CDR2 SVGIG (reference sequence). The CDR3 consists of 15 residues. This receptor was identified in a man younger than 30 in good health. The sequenced sample was naive CD8+ T cells sorted from blood. The rearrangement joins TRBV30 to TRBJ1-3; D perhaps matches TRBD1 (5 bases). The CDR3 loop reads CAWTLGGILGNTIYF. CDR3 coding DNA: TGTGCCTGGACCTTGGGGGGGATTCTTGGAAACACCATATATTTT.